These 21 T cell receptor beta chains were sequenced from one sample in a study of cytomegalovirus exposure and HLA in healthy donors. This PCR relied on a set of 60 Vbeta primers and 13 Jbeta primers. TCRdb's copy holds only in-frame clones and misses some; the assay was immunoSEQ multiplex PCR. The table has fewer than 200,000 clones, around 79% seen once. The sample comprised PBMCs. These receptors all stem from a male donor in good health and CMV-seropositive.

The chain uses TRBV27 and TRBJ1-3, with D uncertain. Germline V lookup: CDR1 MNHEY, CDR2 SMNVEV (reference sequence). This CDR3 has 14 amino acids. Trimming removed 3 bases from V and 4 bases from J, with 10 bases in between. CDR3 nucleotide sequence: TGTGCCAGCAGTTTGGGAGGGCTCGGAAACACCATATATTTT. Translated: CASSLGGLGNTIYF.

The rearrangement joins TRBV2 to TRBJ1-4, with 9 bases identical to TRBD1. The germline V gene has CDR1 SNHLY and CDR2 FYNNEI. The CDR3 sequence is 14 residues long. The J segment lost 5 bases and the V segment lost 8 bases, leaving 6 bases of the junction unmatched. CDR3 amino acids: CASRRGTGNEKLFF. The CDR3 coding sequence is TGTGCCAGCCGACGCGGGACAGGGAATGAAAAACTGTTTTTT. The whole variable domain, remainder taken from reference TRBV2 and TRBJ1-4, is EPEVTQTPSHQVTQMGQEVILRCVPISNHLYFYWYRQILGQKVEFLVSFYNNEISEKSEIFDDQFSVERPDGSNFTLKIRSTKLEDSAMYFCASRRGTGNEKLFFGSGTQLSVL.

Details on this clone: At the DNA level, this CDR3 is encoded by other sequences in the same sample as well. This sequence joins TRBV5-1 and TRBJ1-1; possible D gene TRBD1, 6 bases. V was shortened by 5 bases and J by 1 base, with 15 bases between the two germline ends. Per the germline V gene, CDR1 is SGHRS and CDR2 is YFSETQ. The CDR3 has 15 amino acids. In DNA form, the CDR3 reads TGCGCCAGCAGTTTCGACAGGCCGAAGAACACTGAAGCTTTCTTT. This sequence encodes CASSFDRPKNTEAFF.

The chain employs TRBV5-6 and TRBJ2-5, with a weak D call TRBD2 (6 bases). This CDR3 spans 13 amino acids. Between the trimmed V and J ends, which lost 3 bases and 3 bases, there was a span of 9 bases. Germline CDR1 is SGHDT and CDR2 is YYEEEE. CDR3 sequence reads: CASSSGGEETQYF. The DNA for the CDR3 is TGTGCCAGCAGCTCCGGAGGGGAAGAGACCCAGTACTTC.

The chain links TRBV2 to TRBJ2-3; perhaps TRBD2 as D (7 bases). Between the trimmed V and J ends, which lost 8 bases and 6 bases, there was a span of 15 bases. Germline V gene lookup returns CDR1 SNHLY and CDR2 FYNNEI. This CDR3 has 13 residues. The DNA for the CDR3 is TGTGCCAGCCGGGGGGCCTTTTTTGATACGCAGTATTTT. Amino acids: CASRGAFFDTQYF.

The gene calls are TRBV5-1 and TRBJ2-3; 12 bases line up with TRBD2. The CDR3 has 18 residues. Trimming cost V 4 bases and J 1 base; bases outside gene matches: 10. From germline, CDR1 is SGHRS and CDR2 YFSETQ. The CDR3 bases are TGCGCCAGCAGCCAACTAGCGGGGGGCCCCTTCGGCACAGATACGCAGTATTTT. It encodes CASSQLAGGPFGTDTQYF.

V usage is TRBV19 and J usage is TRBJ2-1; 10 bases are a match to TRBD2. From germline, CDR1 is LNHDA and CDR2 SQIVND (reference sequence). There are 17 residues in the CDR3. With V trimmed by 4 bases and J by 9 bases, 15 bases remained unmatched. CDR3: CASSTSGGRPSEGEQFF. CDR3 nucleotide sequence: TGTGCCAGTAGTACTAGCGGGGGACGCCCTTCGGAAGGTGAGCAGTTCTTC.

CDR3 residues: CASSRQGRFYGYTF. In DNA form, the CDR3 reads TGTGCCAGTTCCAGACAGGGACGATTCTATGGCTACACCTTC. This chain uses TRBV7-9 with TRBJ1-2; TRBD1 agrees at 7 bases. V lost 9 bases and J lost 4; bases outside the gene matches: 11. The germline V gene has CDR1 SEHNR and CDR2 FQNEAQ (reference sequence). The CDR3 covers 14 residues. The full variable domain, completed using reference TRBV7-9 and TRBJ1-2, is DTGVSQNPRHKITKRGQNVTFRCDPISEHNRLYWYRQTLGQGPEFLTYFQNEAQLEKSRLLSDRFSAERPKGSFSTLEIQRTEQGDSAMYLCASSRQGRFYGYTFGSGTRLTVV.

The rearrangement links TRBV7-3 to TRBJ2-7; D unclear. Trimming took 5 bases from V and 5 from J, leaving 7 bases between them. CDR1 and CDR2 from the germline V gene are SGHTA and FQGTGA. This CDR3 contains 11 residues. CDR3: CASSPTHEQYF. CDR3 coding DNA: TGTGCCAGCAGCCCCACACACGAGCAGTACTTC.

The chain combines TRBV9 with TRBJ2-2; D is unclear. V gave up 0 bases and J gave up 4 bases, with 7 bases separating them. Germline CDR1 reads SGDLS; CDR2 reads YYNGEE. This CDR3 is built from 14 residues. The CDR3 is CASSVDLFTGELFF. DNA of the CDR3: TGTGCCAGCAGCGTAGACTTGTTCACCGGGGAGCTGTTTTTT.

This chain links TRBV18 with TRBJ2-7; D ambiguous. Deletions cut 0 bases from V and 2 bases from J, with 8 bases between. CDR1 and CDR2 from the germline V gene are KGHSH and LQKENI. The CDR3 runs to 14 residues. The DNA for the CDR3 is TGTGCCAGCTCACCACCGGGCATGCCCTACGAGCAGTACTTC. Residues: CASSPPGMPYEQYF.

V is TRBV2 and J is TRBJ1-4; 7 bases are a match to TRBD1. There are 13 residues in the CDR3. Germline V gene sequence: CDR1 SNHLY, CDR2 FYNNEI. J lost 6 bases, V lost 6 bases, and 4 bases had no gene match. This chain's CDR3 is CASRQGDHEKLFF. CDR3 in DNA: TGTGCCAGCAGGCAGGGGGATCATGAAAAACTGTTTTTT.

Worth noting for this clone: The same CDR3 arises from other DNA sequences in this sample as well. CDR3 nucleotides: TGTGCCTGGAGTGTCTCCTATGGCTACACCTTC. This translates into CAWSVSYGYTF. The V and J genes are TRBV30 and TRBJ1-2; D is unclear. CDR1 is GTSNPN and CDR2 is SVGIG in the germline V gene (reference sequence). CDR3 length: 11 amino acids. Trimming cost V 0 bases and J 4 bases, with 3 bases left between them. Looking up the rest from reference TRBV30 and TRBJ1-2 gives the full variable domain: SQTIHQWPATLVQPVGSPLSLECTVEGTSNPNLYWYRQAAGRGLQLLFYSVGIGQISSEVPQNLSASRPQDRQFILSSKKLLLSDSGFYLCAWSVSYGYTFGSGTRLTVV.

The V and J genes are TRBV5-6 and TRBJ1-1; D is unclear. CDR3 length: 12 amino acids. The ends were cut back, 4 bases at V and 1 base at J, with 5 bases in the middle. CDR1 is SGHDT, CDR2 YYEEEE, per germline. The CDR3 sequence is CASSRGNTEAFF. In DNA form, the CDR3 reads TGTGCCAGCAGCCGGGGGAACACTGAAGCTTTCTTT.

V is TRBV6-5 and J is TRBJ1-1, with D maybe TRBD1 (5 bases). Germline V CDR1 and CDR2: MNHEY, SVGAGI. CDR3 size: 13 residues. Trimming removed 2 bases from V and 11 bases from J, with 15 bases in between. This CDR3 reads CASSYRQSQEAFF. In DNA form, the CDR3 reads TGTGCCAGCAGTTACCGGCAATCACAGGAGGCTTTCTTT.

The V and J genes are TRBV6-5 and TRBJ2-7; TRBD1 agrees at 11 bases. The germline V gene has CDR1 MNHEY and CDR2 SVGAGI. J gave up 3 bases and V 1 base, and 2 bases lay outside the gene matches. CDR3 size: 15 residues. The chain's CDR3 is CASSYWTGGDYEQYF. The DNA of the CDR3 is TGTGCCAGCAGTTACTGGACAGGGGGCGACTACGAGCAGTACTTC.

The chain is built from TRBV9 and TRBJ1-6; TRBD1 matches at 11 bases. The CDR3 runs to 15 residues. Per the germline V gene, CDR1 is SGDLS and CDR2 is YYNGEE. The ends lost 4 bases at V and 7 bases at J; junction bases unmatched: 4. This CDR3 is CASSNGQGANSPLHF. The CDR3 DNA reads TGTGCCAGCAGCAACGGACAGGGGGCGAATTCACCCCTCCACTTT.

The chain uses TRBV2 and TRBJ2-5; D call uncertain. The J call may not be correct, given that the DNA end is closer to TRBJ2-7. The germline CDR1 and CDR2 sequences are SNHLY and FYNNEI. The CDR3 is 13 amino acids. Written as DNA, the CDR3 is TGTGCCAGCAGTGTAACGACTGGCTACGAGCAGTACTTC. It specifies CASSVTTGYEQYF.

The DNA of the CDR3 is TGTGCCACCAGCAGAAATCCGAGCTCCTATAATTCACCCCTCCACTTT. As protein: CATSRNPSSYNSPLHF. The chain joins TRBV15 to TRBJ1-6; D not resolved. Looked up from germline, CDR1 is LNHNV and CDR2 is YYDKDF (reference sequence). The ends were cut back, 2 bases at V and 0 bases at J, with 8 bases in the middle. The length of the CDR3 is 16 residues.

The V call is TRBV27, the J call TRBJ2-5; 9 bases agree with TRBD2. The CDR3 consists of 14 residues. Germline assignment: CDR1 MNHEY and CDR2 SMNVEV (reference sequence). Losses at the gene ends were 5 bases for V and 5 bases for J; bases not matched to a gene: 6. CDR3 protein: CASSASGVGETQYF. As DNA, the CDR3 is TGTGCCAGCAGTGCTAGCGGGGTGGGGGAGACCCAGTACTTC.

The gene calls are TRBV9 and TRBJ2-3; D uncertain. V was trimmed by 4 bases and J by 4 bases, leaving 7 bases between them. The CDR3 is 12 residues long. Germline V gene sequence: CDR1 SGDLS, CDR2 YYNGEE. This CDR3 is CASSPSSDTQYF. The CDR3 DNA is TGTGCCAGCAGCCCCAGTTCAGATACGCAGTATTTT.